Reported below is one T cell receptor beta chain. Which antigen it targets is not known. Base qualities were left out, and no much larger clone turns up one base away. This specimen's time point label, interpreted: cells obtained before transplantation from donor or recipient. CD3+CD4+ and CD3+CD8+ populations were FACS-sorted from unstimulated pre-transplant donor and recipient cells taken from spleen or lymph nodes. The CDR1 and CDR2 encoded by the germline V gene (reference sequence) are SEHNR and FQNEAQ. The V and J ends are trimmed by 3 bases and 2 bases, leaving 7 bases between them. There are 13 amino acids in the CDR3, from cysteine to phenylalanine inclusive. CDR3 DNA only is kept here, 39 bases in frame from base 1. These data come from a study of graft-versus-host responses after intestinal transplantation (dated by TCRdb to about 2021). Background on the whole study: The transplants that recipients got were multivisceral, liver-intestinal, or isolated intestinal. Of the 20 to 30 intestinal transplant recipients enrolled in the cohort, one of whom was a retransplant, a few patients without pretransplant specimens were excluded. Donor T cell macrochimerism was defined as a peak of at least 4% donor T cells among recipient peripheral blood mononuclear cells. Rather than going through the commercial service, samples from three later patients were sequenced in-house on an Illumina MiSeq and processed with MiXCR. After intestinal transplantation, graft-versus-host and host-versus-graft alloreactive T cell clones in the graft, circulation and bone marrow were tracked using bulk TCR-beta CDR3 sequencing. Alloreactive clones were identified by sequencing pre-transplant mixed lymphocyte reaction products and comparing them with unstimulated pre-transplant donor and recipient T cells. Every recipient was given anti-thymocyte globulin induction, followed by 2 to 4 years of maintenance tacrolimus and steroids.

General study outcomes and caveats: GvH clones were detected in recipient bone marrow, and some appeared earlier in ileal mucosa or blood, consistent with an intestinal mucosal origin. The conclusions were limited by the relatively low number and heterogeneity of the intestinal transplant patients. High GvH to HvG T cell clonal ratios were observed in the allografts of patients with donor T cell macrochimerism. Early after transplant, peak levels of circulating GvH clones were associated with declines in HvG clones.

The library relied on the immunoSEQ multiplex PCR assay. For most patients, genomic DNA was isolated with the Qiagen DNeasy Blood and Tissue Kit and sent frozen to Adaptive Biotechnologies for TCR sequencing. For most patients, genomic DNA was subjected to high-throughput TCR-beta CDR3 sequencing by Adaptive Biotechnologies. The authors' pipeline ran thus. Adaptive's ImmunoSEQ software supplied the TCR sequencing data for roughly 17 patients, while MiXCR and VDJtools were used to process three other patients. CD4 versus CD8 sorting errors were corrected by removing sequences found in both subsets at a frequency ratio below 5:1. CDR3 nucleotide sequences shared by donor and recipient were removed because the origin of these sequences could not be assigned. To be classed as alloreactive, a clone needed at least 2-fold expansion over unstimulated cells and a minimum CFSE-low frequency of 0.002% (template counts) or 0.001% (read counts). Clones were considered mappable if detected in sequenced pre-transplant spleen, lymph node, or MLR CFSE-low populations of the donor or recipient. Cumulative frequency of alloreactive clones was calculated as a percentage of all sequences weighted by copy number. As stored in TCRdb, this immuneACCESS dataset retains in-frame rearrangements with V and J assigned. A fraction of the clones does not appear; measured against another copy, unresolved V genes explain less than half of the discrepancy, and the remainder lacks a known reason. Clone size and the V and J calls come from that table; the DNA yielded D and trimming. For this sample there are more than 95,000 clones; approximately 90% appear just once. The ten largest clones add up to approximately 0.18% of the sample.

The sample consisted of unstimulated CD4+ T cells sorted from spleen or lymph node cells, taken before intestinal transplant. Rearrangement joined TRBV7-9 to TRBJ1-1; the D segment cannot be called with confidence. The clonotype comes from a human donor who received an intestinal transplant. The CDR3 protein: CASSLNSNTEAFF. In nucleotide form, the sequence is TGTGCCAGCAGCTTGAACAGTAACACTGAAGCTTTCTTT.